Shown below are 18 T cell receptor beta chains from a single sample sequenced in a study of CD8 T cells in Susac syndrome. Roughly 0.45 to 1 ug RNA was reverse transcribed with random hexamers. TCRdb reprocessed the immunoSEQ multiplex PCR reads via MiXCR and lists one record per CDR3 protein. The data hold about 76,000 distinct CDR3 sequences, with around 93% observed a single time. Material for sequencing was CD8+ T cells from PBMCs. Receptors were obtained from a human donor with Susac syndrome.

The chain employs TRBV20-1 and TRBJ2-2, with TRBD2 as a possible D gene (5 bases). Trimming shortened V by 5 bases and J by 5 bases, and 12 bases separated the two germline ends. The germline gives CDR1 DFQATT, CDR2 SNEGSKA (reference sequence). The CDR3 spans 13 residues. CDR3 protein: CSAAQRGTGELFF. The CDR3, as DNA: TGCAGTGCTGCCCAACGGGGAACCGGGGAGCTGTTTTTT.

The rearrangement links TRBV27 to TRBJ2-1; 7 bases agree with TRBD2. The CDR3 spans 16 residues. The germline CDR1 and CDR2 sequences are MNHEY and SMNVEV (reference sequence). V lost 6 bases, J lost 10 bases, and 18 bases stayed unmatched. CDR3 amino acids: CASSPRPPRSGGEQFF. In nucleotides, the CDR3 is TGTGCCAGCAGCCCAAGGCCCCCGCGGTCGGGAGGCGAGCAGTTCTTC.

About this clonotype itself: The junction departs from the called germline gene at one end, perhaps through a read error. This chain links TRBV13 with TRBJ2-1, with D possibly being TRBD2 (6 bases). This CDR3 region has 14 residues. Germline assignment: CDR1 PRHDT and CDR2 FYEKMQ (reference sequence). The CDR3 here is CASSVGVEGSRQFF. CDR3 coding DNA: TGTGCCAGCAGCGTAGGGGTGGAGGGCTCAAGGCAGTTCTTC.

This clonotype appeared a single time. The rearrangement links TRBV25-1 to TRBJ1-1; D unclear. The CDR3 consists of 13 residues. Germline loops: CDR1 MGHDK, CDR2 SYGVNS. V was pared by 3 bases and J by 7 bases, with 12 bases between. CDR3 residues: CASSEGRQLEAFF. The CDR3 DNA follows: TGTGCCAGCAGTGAGGGGAGGCAGCTTGAAGCTTTCTTT.

V gene TRBV6-1 combines with J gene TRBJ1-5; the D gene is possibly TRBD1 (6 bases). V lost 6 bases to trimming and J lost 3 bases, with 15 bases between them. This CDR3 has 15 residues. The germline V gene has CDR1 MNHNS and CDR2 SASEGT. Here the CDR3 DNA reads TGTGCCAGCAGACCCACAGGGTCGGTCAATCAGCCCCAGCATTTT. Translating it yields CASRPTGSVNQPQHF.

V and J are TRBV20-1 and TRBJ1-5; no firm D call. Deletions cut 7 bases from V and 0 bases from J, with 13 bases between. CDR1 DFQATT and CDR2 SNEGSKA come from the germline V gene (reference sequence). This CDR3 is 14 amino acids long. This chain's CDR3 is CSERQTYSNQPQHF. The CDR3 DNA sequence: TGCAGTGAGAGGCAAACTTATAGCAATCAGCCCCAGCATTTT.

V is TRBV14 and J is TRBJ1-1; D is undetermined. The length of the CDR3 is 14 residues. Germline lookup yields CDR1 SGHDN and CDR2 FVKESK. Trimming pared 4 bases from V and 3 bases from J, leaving 12 bases between. The CDR3, as DNA: TGTGCCAGCAGCCTGCACGGAGGTTACACTGAAGCTTTCTTT. It yields the protein CASSLHGGYTEAFF.

The chain recombines TRBV19 with TRBJ2-1, with D possibly TRBD1 on 6 matching bases. V dropped 5 bases and J dropped 7 bases, with 15 bases sitting between them. This CDR3 has 14 amino acids. From germline, CDR1 is LNHDA and CDR2 SQIVND (reference sequence). The CDR3 here is CASSAPGTNNEQFF. CDR3 sequence (DNA): TGTGCCAGTAGTGCCCCCGGGACAAATAATGAGCAGTTCTTC.

The chain couples TRBV29-1 to TRBJ2-7; 8 bases align to TRBD1. J lost 1 base, V lost 6 bases, and 5 bases had no gene match. The V gene's germline CDR1 is SQVTM and CDR2 ANQGSEA. The CDR3 is made up of 13 amino acids. The CDR3 sequence is CSVTTGDSYEQYF. The CDR3 DNA sequence: TGCAGCGTCACGACAGGGGATTCCTACGAGCAGTACTTC.

The V call is TRBV9, the J call TRBJ2-6, with D unclear. The CDR3 contains 15 residues. Trimming pared 3 bases from V and 1 base from J, leaving 8 bases between. The germline V gene has CDR1 SGDLS and CDR2 YYNGEE. CDR3 amino acids: CASSGSASGANVLTF. CDR3 bases: TGTGCCAGCAGCGGATCAGCGTCTGGGGCCAACGTCCTGACTTTC.

This chain joins TRBV4-1 and TRBJ1-2; D is unclear. Trimming stripped 1 base from V and 3 bases from J, with 6 bases between. The CDR3 totals 13 residues. The germline gives CDR1 MGHRA, CDR2 YSYEKL. CDR3 nucleotide sequence: TGCGCCAGCAGCCAAGCGGGCCACTATGGCTACACCTTC. Its translation is CASSQAGHYGYTF.

The CDR3 DNA follows: TGTGCCTGGGGGACAGGGGCTAACTATGGCTACACCTTC. Amino acid sequence: CAWGTGANYGYTF. The chain recombines TRBV30 with TRBJ1-2, with 10 bases aligning to TRBD1. This CDR3 comprises 13 residues. The J segment lost 0 bases and the V segment lost 5 bases, leaving 0 bases of the junction unmatched. The germline CDR1 and CDR2 sequences are GTSNPN and SVGIG (reference sequence).

V is TRBV27 and J is TRBJ2-7; 8 bases are a match to TRBD2. J was trimmed by 3 bases and V by 5 bases; bases with no gene match: 18. The CDR3 is 18 residues long. Germline V gene sequence: CDR1 MNHEY, CDR2 SMNVEV (reference sequence). The DNA of the CDR3 is TGTGCCAGCAGTACGACTGTACCCCGGGGGGGACACCACTACGAGCAGTACTTC. It translates to CASSTTVPRGGHHYEQYF.

The rearrangement links TRBV6-1 to TRBJ2-1; D possibly corresponds to TRBD1 (5 bases). Trimming stripped 5 bases from V and 0 bases from J, with 11 bases between. Germline V gene lookup returns CDR1 MNHNS and CDR2 SASEGT. This CDR3 is 15 amino acids long. The CDR3 coding sequence is TGTGCCAGCAGTTTGTTGCAGGGCTCCTACAATGAGCAGTTCTTC. This codes for CASSLLQGSYNEQFF.

The chain links TRBV30 to TRBJ2-3; the match to TRBD1 covers 7 bases. This CDR3 is built from 16 residues. Germline V gene lookup returns CDR1 GTSNPN and CDR2 SVGIG (reference sequence). J gave up 1 base and V 5 bases, and 12 bases lay outside the gene matches. CDR3 sequence: CAWGSRTGLRTDTQYF. The CDR3 nucleotides are TGTGCCTGGGGTTCACGGACAGGTTTACGCACAGATACGCAGTATTTT.

J is TRBJ2-7 and V is TRBV20-1, with D hard to call. The CDR3 extends over 12 amino acids. CDR1 is DFQATT and CDR2 is SNEGSKA in the germline V gene (reference sequence). Trimming left V 0 bases short and J 6 bases short, with 9 bases between. CDR3: CSAREYSSEQYF. The CDR3 nucleotides read TGCAGTGCTAGAGAGTATAGCAGCGAGCAGTACTTC.

The chain combines TRBV13 with TRBJ1-5, with D tentatively TRBD1 (6 bases). Trimming cost V 0 bases and J 6 bases, with 12 bases left between them. Germline V gives CDR1 PRHDT, CDR2 FYEKMQ (reference sequence). This CDR3 has 15 amino acids. In nucleotides, the CDR3 is TGTGCCAGCAGCTTAGGGACAGGTGGAGGTCAGCCCCAGCATTTT. Its protein is CASSLGTGGGQPQHF. Variable domain in full (rest from reference TRBV13 and TRBJ1-5): AAGVIQSPRHLIKEKRETATLKCYPIPRHDTVYWYQQGPGQDPQFLISFYEKMQSDKGSIPDRFSAQQFSDYHSELNMSSLELGDSALYFCASSLGTGGGQPQHFGDGTRLSIL.

The rearrangement uses TRBV15 and TRBJ2-7, with 9 bases matching TRBD1. The CDR3 has 14 residues. Germline CDR1 LNHNV, CDR2 YYDKDF (reference sequence). With 5 bases clipped from V and 4 bases from J, the junction kept 6 bases outside the gene matches. For the CDR3, the DNA is TGTGCCACCAGCTCCGGGACAGGGACGTACGAGCAGTACTTC. Translating gives CATSSGTGTYEQYF.